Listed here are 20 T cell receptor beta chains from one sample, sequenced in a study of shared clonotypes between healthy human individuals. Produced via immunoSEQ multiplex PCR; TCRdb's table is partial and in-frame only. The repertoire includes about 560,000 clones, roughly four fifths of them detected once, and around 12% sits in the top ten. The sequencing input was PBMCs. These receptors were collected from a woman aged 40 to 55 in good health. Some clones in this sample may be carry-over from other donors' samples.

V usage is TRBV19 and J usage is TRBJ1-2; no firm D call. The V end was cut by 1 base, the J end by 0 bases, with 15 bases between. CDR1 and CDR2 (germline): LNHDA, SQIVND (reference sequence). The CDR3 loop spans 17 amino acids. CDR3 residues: CASSIGQRRGTNYGYTF. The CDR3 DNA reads TGTGCCAGTAGTATAGGCCAAAGAAGAGGGACTAACTATGGCTACACCTTC.

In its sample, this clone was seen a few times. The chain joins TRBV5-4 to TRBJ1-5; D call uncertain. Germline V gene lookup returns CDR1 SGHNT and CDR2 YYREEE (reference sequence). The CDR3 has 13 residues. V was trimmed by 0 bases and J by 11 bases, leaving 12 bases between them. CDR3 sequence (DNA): TGTGCCAGCAGCTTGGACCTTCGCGGGGCCCAGCATTTT. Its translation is CASSLDLRGAQHF.

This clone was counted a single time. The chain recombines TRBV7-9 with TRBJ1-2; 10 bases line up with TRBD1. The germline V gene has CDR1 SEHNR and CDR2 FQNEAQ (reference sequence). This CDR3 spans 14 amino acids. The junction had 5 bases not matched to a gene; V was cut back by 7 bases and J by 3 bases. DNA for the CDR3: TGTGCCAGCACCCAGACAGGGGGCGACTATGGCTACACCTTC. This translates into CASTQTGGDYGYTF.

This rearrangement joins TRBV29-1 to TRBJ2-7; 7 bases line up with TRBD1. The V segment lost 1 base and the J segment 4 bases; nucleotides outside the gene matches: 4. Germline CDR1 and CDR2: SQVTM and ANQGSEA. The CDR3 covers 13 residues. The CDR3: CSVEGTGRYEQYF. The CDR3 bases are TGCAGCGTTGAAGGGACAGGACGATACGAGCAGTACTTC.

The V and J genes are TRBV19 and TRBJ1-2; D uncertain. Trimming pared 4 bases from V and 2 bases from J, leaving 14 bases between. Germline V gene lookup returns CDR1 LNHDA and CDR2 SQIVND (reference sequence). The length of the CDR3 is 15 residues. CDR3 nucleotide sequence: TGTGCCAGTAGTAATGGAGGAGATCCAAACTATGGCTACACCTTC. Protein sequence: CASSNGGDPNYGYTF. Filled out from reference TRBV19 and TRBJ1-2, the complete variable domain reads DGGITQSPKYLFRKEGQNVTLSCEQNLNHDAMYWYRQDPGQGLRLIYYSQIVNDFQKGDIAEGYSVSREKKESFPLTVTSAQKNPTAFYLCASSNGGDPNYGYTFGSGTRLTVV.

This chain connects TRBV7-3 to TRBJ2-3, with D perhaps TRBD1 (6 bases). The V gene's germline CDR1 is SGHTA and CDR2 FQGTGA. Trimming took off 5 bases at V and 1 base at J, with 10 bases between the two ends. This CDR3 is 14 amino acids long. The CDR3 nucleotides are TGTGCCAGCAGCCCTCGACAGGGCACAGATACGCAGTATTTT. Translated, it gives CASSPRQGTDTQYF.

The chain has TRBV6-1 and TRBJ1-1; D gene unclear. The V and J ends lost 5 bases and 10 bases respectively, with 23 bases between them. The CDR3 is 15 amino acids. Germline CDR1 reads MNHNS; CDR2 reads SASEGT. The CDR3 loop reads CASSPTLGSLSLAFF. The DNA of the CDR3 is TGTGCCAGCAGTCCGACTTTGGGGTCCCTTTCTTTAGCTTTCTTT.

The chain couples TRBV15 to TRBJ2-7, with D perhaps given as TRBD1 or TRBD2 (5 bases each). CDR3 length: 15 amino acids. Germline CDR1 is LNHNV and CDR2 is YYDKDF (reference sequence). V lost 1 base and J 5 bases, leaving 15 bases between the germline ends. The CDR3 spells CATSRVGSGTDEQYF. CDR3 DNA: TGTGCCACCAGCAGAGTAGGATCAGGGACGGACGAGCAGTACTTC.

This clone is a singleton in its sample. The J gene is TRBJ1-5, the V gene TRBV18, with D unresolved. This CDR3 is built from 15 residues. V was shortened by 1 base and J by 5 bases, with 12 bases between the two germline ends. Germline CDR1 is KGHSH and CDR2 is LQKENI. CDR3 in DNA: TGTGCCAGCTCACCACTCCGCGGGGAAGATCAGCCCCAGCATTTT. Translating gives CASSPLRGEDQPQHF. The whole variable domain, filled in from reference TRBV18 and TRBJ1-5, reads NAGVMQNPRHLVRRRGQEARLRCSPMKGHSHVYWYRQLPEEGLKFMVYLQKENIIDESGMPKERFSAEFPKEGPSILRIQQVVRGDSAAYFCASSPLRGEDQPQHFGDGTRLSIL.

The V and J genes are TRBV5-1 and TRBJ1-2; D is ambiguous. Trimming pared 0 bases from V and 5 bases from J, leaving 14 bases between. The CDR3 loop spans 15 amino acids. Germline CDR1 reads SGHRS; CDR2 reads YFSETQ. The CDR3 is CASSLDIGSTYGYTF. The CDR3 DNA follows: TGCGCCAGCAGCTTGGATATCGGGTCTACATATGGCTACACCTTC.

The DNA of the CDR3 is TGTGCCAGCAGCCTACGGATTTTTGGGGCGCGTCGTGAAAAACTGTTTTTT. This sequence encodes CASSLRIFGARREKLFF. The chain couples TRBV28 to TRBJ1-4; D possibly corresponds to TRBD1 (5 bases). Looked up from germline, CDR1 is MDHEN and CDR2 is SYDVKM. Trimming cost V 6 bases and J 7 bases, with 24 bases left between them. This CDR3 is built from 17 residues.

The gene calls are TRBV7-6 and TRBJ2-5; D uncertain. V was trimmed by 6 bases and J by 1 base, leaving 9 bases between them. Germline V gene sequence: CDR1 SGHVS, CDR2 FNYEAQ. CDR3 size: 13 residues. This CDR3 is CASSQRPQETQYF. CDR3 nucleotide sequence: TGTGCCAGCAGTCAACGGCCCCAAGAGACCCAGTACTTC.

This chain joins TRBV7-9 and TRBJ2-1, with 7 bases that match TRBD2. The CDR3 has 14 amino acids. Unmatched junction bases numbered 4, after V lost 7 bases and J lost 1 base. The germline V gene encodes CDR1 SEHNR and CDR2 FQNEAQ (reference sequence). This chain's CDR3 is CASTAGVSYNEQFF. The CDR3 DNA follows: TGTGCCAGCACCGCGGGAGTATCCTACAATGAGCAGTTCTTC.

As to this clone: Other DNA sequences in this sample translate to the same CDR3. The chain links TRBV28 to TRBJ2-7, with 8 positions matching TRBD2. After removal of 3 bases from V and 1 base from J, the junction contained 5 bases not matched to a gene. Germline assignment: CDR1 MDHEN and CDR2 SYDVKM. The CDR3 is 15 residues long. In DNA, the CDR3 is TGTGCCAGCAGTTTTTTAAGCGGGAGTTCCTACGAGCAGTACTTC. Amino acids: CASSFLSGSSYEQYF.

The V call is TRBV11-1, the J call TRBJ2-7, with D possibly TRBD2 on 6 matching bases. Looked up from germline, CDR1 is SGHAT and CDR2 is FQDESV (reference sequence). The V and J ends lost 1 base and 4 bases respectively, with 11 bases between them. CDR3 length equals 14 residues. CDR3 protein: CASSLGSGGYEQYF. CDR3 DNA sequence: TGTGCCAGCAGCTTAGGTTCTGGAGGGTACGAGCAGTACTTC.

The CDR3 nucleotides read TGTGCCTGGGACGCCGGGACCGGGGGAGAGACCCAGTACTTC. Its translation is CAWDAGTGGETQYF. The chain joins TRBV30 to TRBJ2-5, with D maybe TRBD2 (6 bases). The CDR3 is made up of 14 amino acids. CDR1 GTSNPN and CDR2 SVGIG come from the germline V gene (reference sequence). Between the trimmed V and J ends, which lost 5 bases and 4 bases, there was a span of 17 bases.

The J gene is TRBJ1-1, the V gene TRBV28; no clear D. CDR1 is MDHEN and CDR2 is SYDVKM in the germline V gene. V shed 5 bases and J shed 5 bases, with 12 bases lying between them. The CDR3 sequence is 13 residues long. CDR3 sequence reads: CASSMPRVTEAFF. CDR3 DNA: TGTGCCAGCAGTATGCCTCGCGTAACTGAAGCTTTCTTT.

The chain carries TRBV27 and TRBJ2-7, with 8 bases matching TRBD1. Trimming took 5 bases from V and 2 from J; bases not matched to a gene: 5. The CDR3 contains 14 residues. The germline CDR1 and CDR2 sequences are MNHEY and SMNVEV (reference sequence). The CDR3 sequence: CASSLTGAAYEQYF. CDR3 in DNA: TGTGCCAGCAGTCTGACAGGGGCCGCCTACGAGCAGTACTTC.

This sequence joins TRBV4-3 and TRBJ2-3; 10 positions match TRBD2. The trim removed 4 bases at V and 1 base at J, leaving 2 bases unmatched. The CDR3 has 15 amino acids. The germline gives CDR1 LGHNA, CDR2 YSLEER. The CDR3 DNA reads TGCGCCAGCAGCCGTGGGACTAGCGGCACAGATACGCAGTATTTT. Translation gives CASSRGTSGTDTQYF.

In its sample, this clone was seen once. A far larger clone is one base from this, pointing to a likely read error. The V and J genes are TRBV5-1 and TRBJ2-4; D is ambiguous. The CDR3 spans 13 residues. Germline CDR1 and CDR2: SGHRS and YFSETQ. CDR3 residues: CASSLDSNGIKYF. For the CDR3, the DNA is TGCGCCAGCAGCTTGGACAGCAATGGCATTAAGTACTTC.